Sequencing of this TCR beta chain was carried out in a study of T cell changes during pregnancy in multiple sclerosis. The germline V gene encodes CDR1 SGHDT and CDR2 YYEEEE. The CDR3 sequence is 12 residues long. V was pared by 4 bases and J by 6 bases, with 10 bases between. Only in-frame clones appear in the TCRdb table, and some are missing; sequencing was by immunoSEQ multiplex PCR. This table has tens of thousands of clones, approximately 92% appearing once. Sequenced here: CD4+ T cells from peripheral blood mononuclear cells, sampled before pregnancy. The TCR originated in a female donor with multiple sclerosis, enrolled in a pregnancy study. The chain joins TRBV5-6 to TRBJ1-2; D call uncertain. CDR3 protein: CASSAWLDGYTF. CDR3 DNA sequence: TGTGCCAGCAGCGCCTGGCTCGATGGCTACACCTTC.